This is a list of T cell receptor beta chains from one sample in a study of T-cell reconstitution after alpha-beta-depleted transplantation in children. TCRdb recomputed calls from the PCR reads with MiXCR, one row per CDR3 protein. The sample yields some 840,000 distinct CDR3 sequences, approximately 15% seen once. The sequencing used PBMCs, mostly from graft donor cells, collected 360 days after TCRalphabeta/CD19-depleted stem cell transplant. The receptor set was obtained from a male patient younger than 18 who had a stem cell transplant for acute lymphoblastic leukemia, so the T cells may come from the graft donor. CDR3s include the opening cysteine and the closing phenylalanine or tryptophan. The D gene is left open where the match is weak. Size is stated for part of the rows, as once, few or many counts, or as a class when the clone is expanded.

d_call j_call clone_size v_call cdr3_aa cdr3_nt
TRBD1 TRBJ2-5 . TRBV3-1 CASSHTTGGTETQYF TGTGCCAGCAGCCACACGACAGGGGGGACAGAGACCCAGTACTTC
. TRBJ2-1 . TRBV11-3 CASSLDSGTPYNEQFF TGTGCCAGCAGCTTAGATTCCGGGACACCCTACAATGAGCAGTTCTTC
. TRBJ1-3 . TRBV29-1 CSVGLASGNTIYF TGCAGCGTGGGTCTGGCAAGTGGAAACACCATATATTTT
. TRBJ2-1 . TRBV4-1 CASSQAARLSSSSYNEQFF TGCGCCAGCAGCCAAGCGGCCAGGTTATCTTCGAGCTCCTACAATGAGCAGTTCTTC
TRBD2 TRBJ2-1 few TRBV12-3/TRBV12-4 CASSSRLAGESGVGLGYNEQFF TGTGCCAGCAGTTCTAGACTAGCGGGAGAAAGTGGGGTGGGCTTGGGGTATAATGAGCAGTTCTTC
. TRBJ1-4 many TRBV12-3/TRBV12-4 CASSLGGWEKLFF TGTGCCAGCAGTTTAGGAGGATGGGAAAAACTGTTTTTT
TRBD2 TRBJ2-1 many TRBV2 CASSGTSGRGYSYNEQFF TGTGCCAGCAGTGGGACTAGCGGGAGGGGCTACTCCTACAATGAGCAGTTCTTC
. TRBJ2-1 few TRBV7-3 CAIRGGRGNEQFF TGTGCCATCAGGGGGGGCCGAGGCAATGAGCAGTTCTTC
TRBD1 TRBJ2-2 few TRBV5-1 CASSLTGTVELELFF TGCGCCAGCAGCTTAACCGGGACAGTCGAATTGGAGCTGTTTTTT
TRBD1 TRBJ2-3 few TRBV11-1 CASSYKPNRDRSTDTQYF TGTGCCAGCAGCTACAAACCCAACCGGGACAGGAGCACAGATACGCAGTATTTT